This TCR beta chain came from a study of radiotherapy plus CTLA-4 blockade in lung cancer. A word on this clone: Its cognate antigen is unknown.

Profiling relied on immunoSEQ multiplex PCR, and the TCRdb table lists in-frame clones only, not all of them. The sample includes 15,000 to 20,000 clones, roughly 86% of them seen just once. The germline V and J ends were trimmed by 4 bases and 3 bases, with 19 bases remaining between them. CDR3 length: 16 residues. From germline, CDR1 is SGHDT and CDR2 YYEEEE. The study's findings and limits: Early blood T cell clone dynamics reportedly forecast response best, with interferon-beta. In blood, tumor-derived TCR clones expanded after radiotherapy plus ipilimumab.

Treatment of patients with chemo-refractory metastatic non-small-cell lung cancer consisted of focal radiation plus CTLA-4 blockade with ipilimumab. This chain uses TRBV5-6 with TRBJ1-1; D unresolved. The sequence was obtained from a human donor with non-small cell lung cancer whose response to radiotherapy plus ipilimumab could not be evaluated. Specimen: peripheral blood, collected from a patient treated with radiotherapy plus ipilimumab. CDR3 nucleotides: TGTGCCAGCAGCCCCAAGCGGACGGATATCCACACTGAAGCTTTCTTT. It yields the protein CASSPKRTDIHTEAFF.